The T cell receptor (beta chain) described here comes from a study of cytomegalovirus exposure and HLA in healthy donors (dated by TCRdb to 2017 to 2019). For context, the study as a whole: An earlier analysis of roughly 500 of the donors reported approximately 270 Gb of sequence data and some 120 million unique TCR beta sequences from approximately 180 million T cells. To predict cytomegalovirus infection status, the study brought together high-throughput TCR immunosequencing, statistical association of individual TCRs with disease status, and machine learning. In addition to the first cohort of approximately 650 subjects, a separate validation cohort of 120 different subjects was used. The study aimed to test whether cataloging public T cell receptors could reveal signatures of past pathogen exposure. Alongside the repertoire data, information on donor age, sex, ethnicity and CMV serostatus was compiled. Across approximately 400 genotyped donors of the cohort, an average of roughly 250,000 unique TCR beta nucleotide sequences per donor were sequenced, and roughly 20% of those sequences were non-productive. The later analysis used no new phenotypic data to find candidate immune exposures, relying instead on TCR beta sequences and their occurrence across donors. All discovery cohort repertoires had been generated on a single sequencing platform. Of the roughly 410 genotyped donors, 75% to 85% were placed in the genetic ancestry cluster associated with self-reported Caucasian donors. A later analysis re-examined previously published TCR beta repertoires from hundreds of donors and added high-resolution HLA genotyping to investigate patterns of TCR occurrence. Roughly 300 gigabases of sequencing data and roughly 80 million unique TCR sequences made up an early release that covered under 750 HLA-typed donors. The T cell repertoires of 666 subjects were profiled by immunosequencing and related to cytomegalovirus serostatus. Roughly five DR-DQ haplotypes were handled as single units for association and clustering, since linkage in the cohort was strong. HLA typing included class I and class II loci at four-digit resolution. In an earlier analysis of a few hundred of the donors, high-throughput TCR beta sequencing was used to judge whether each TCR beta V gene segment behaved as functional or pseudogenic. Genome-wide SNP genotypes for about 65% of the roughly 670 donors were used in a later genetic analysis, which treated that subset as a discovery cohort. The number of donors typed differed by locus, with about 629-630 for A, B, C, DRB1 and DQB1, around 500 for DQA1, 606 for DPA1, and 472 for DPB1. The full study reports these points: A later analysis found that TCR association rates varied across HLA loci, with DRB1 alleles showing the most associated TCRs and HLA-C alleles the fewest. Most TCR sequences were observed very rarely across donors, whereas some public TCRs were present in many individuals. An association between a missense DCLRE1C variant and V-gene and J-gene trimming of TCR beta chains was found in a later genetic analysis and replicated in an independent cohort. A cluster of highly shared sequence variants was judged likely to represent a technical artifact of the sequencing pipeline. A further reported finding was that TCR beta sequences accurately predicted the HLA-A and HLA-B alleles for most subjects in the first cohort. Assigning TCR associations to individual alleles was difficult when HLA alleles, especially DR and DQ, strongly co-occurred. The classifier was reported to diagnose cytomegalovirus status with high specificity and sensitivity in both the original cohort and the validation cohort. HLA typing was unavailable for some donors at each locus, so association tests used only the typed subset. According to a later analysis, most CMV-associated TCR beta chains appeared to be HLA-restricted, and the HLA associations seemed to be driven largely by CMV exposure. This cohort had only TCR beta chains sequenced, and the lack of alpha or paired-chain data limited which features could be detected. The only immune exposure information available for the cohort was CMV serostatus. In a later analysis, 15,000 to 20,000 TCR beta sequences were associated with specific HLA alleles at a false discovery rate of 0.05. In vitro tests confirmed that three of the cytomegalovirus-associated TCR beta chains recognize cytomegalovirus antigens. According to a later genetic analysis, donors in an Asian-associated ancestry cluster had fewer N-insertions in productive TCRs than the approximately 670-donor mean. A total of about 180 TCR beta chains were listed by the study as associated with cytomegalovirus. Because counts were too low, roughly 17 rarely observed V segments, including chromosome 9 orphons, were left out of the earlier analysis of over 550 of the donors. Correlated functional status among segregating V segments might be attributable to linkage disequilibrium, but an unknown experimental factor could not be ruled out. Broadly in line with IMGT annotations, most TCR beta V segments showed up in productive rearrangements about 90% or about 30% of the time in an earlier analysis of 450 to 750 of the donors. The authors suggested that the approach could potentially be generalized to other disease states and immunological phenotypes. Compared with equally common non-associated chains, HLA-associated TCR beta chains in a later analysis were more clonally expanded and had lower generation probabilities. According to a later analysis, parvovirus B19, influenza, CMV and Epstein-Barr virus appeared linked to several top co-occurrence clusters. The presence/absence analyses assumed that sequencing depth was roughly uniform across donors, and that assumption may not be true.

Regarding this clone: This receptor's antigen is unknown. Nothing much larger sits one base from this clone, and base qualities are not available.

The cohort was made up of approximately 700 healthy bone marrow donors. At the time of sampling, every cohort member was nominally healthy, though immune exposures that went unrecorded were likely present. The donor was CMV seropositive and was included in the group of 290 or so seropositive cohort members. A peripheral blood sample was collected from each donor, and TCR beta sequencing was performed on peripheral blood mononuclear cells. Genomic DNA was extracted from the blood cell samples with the Qiagen DNeasy Blood Extraction Kit. Library method: the immunoSEQ multiplex PCR assay. A mixture of 60 forward primers for TCR Vbeta segments and 13 reverse primers for TCR Jbeta segments was used in the multiplex PCR. Amplification of the CDR3 region of rearranged TCR beta genes was performed with a multiplex PCR assay on genomic DNA. The amplified TCR beta libraries were sequenced on the Illumina HiSeq System as 87-base-pair reads. The study's processing was this. A later analysis counted 75 million to 100 million unique TCR beta chains across the 640 or so repertoires, and 10 million to 11 million of these chains were shared by at least two donors. Raw reads were error-corrected and collapsed into unique sequences by a nearest-neighbor algorithm in which closely related sequences were merged to remove PCR and sequencing errors. CDR3 sequences were aligned to IMGT reference sequences to assign V, D and J gene segments. For a sequence to be retained, a match of at least six nucleotides to both a V gene segment and a J gene segment was required. Rearrangements were called productive when the CDR3 lacked stop codons and stayed in frame with V and J; all others were non-productive. CDR3 was defined according to IMGT convention as the region running from the second conserved V-encoded cysteine to the conserved J-encoded phenylalanine. The earlier analysis of around 640 of the donors excluded sequences that lacked an unambiguous match to a single V gene segment. In an earlier analysis of 500 to 750 of the donors, V segments were called functional above 56.7% productive rearrangements and were called segregating when the between-donor standard deviation exceeded 5%. A statistical classification framework was developed to diagnose cytomegalovirus status using the catalog of TCR beta chain sequences. V and J gene assignment, in a later analysis, came from comparing TCR nucleotide sequences with IMGT/GENE-DB human TR gene sequences. Using the TCRdist pipeline, a later analysis assigned CDR3 sequences along with most-parsimonious VDJ recombination scenarios. In a later analysis, each TCR beta chain was defined by its CDR3 amino acid sequence together with its V-gene family, and reads lacking a unique V-gene family were excluded. As a way to deal with suspected cross-contamination and a sequencing artifact, a later analysis dropped 450 to 700 nucleotide sequences that were highly shared and had low generation probability. In a later analysis, a clonal expansion index for each public chain was calculated from normalized within-repertoire ranks of inferred template counts. Generation probabilities in a later analysis came from a VDJ recombination model fitted to out-of-frame rearrangements, and those results were checked against IGoR. In a later analysis, TCR-TCR, TCR-HLA and TCR-CMV co-occurrence was scored with hypergeometric tests, and a repertoire-size bias correction was applied to TCR pairs. False discovery rates were estimated in a later analysis by permuting HLA or CMV assignments 20 times. In a later analysis, co-occurring TCRs were grouped using DBSCAN, with TCRdist sequence similarity added in when clustering inside HLA-allele-positive subsets. For co-occurrence clustering, repertoires with fewer than 30,000 or more than 120,000 public chains were excluded, along with 4 to 6 repertoires with anomalous nucleotide sharing. Here the immuneACCESS table is served through TCRdb, limited to in-frame sequences with V and J called. Missing clones are a known gap in these copies; in checked studies unresolved V genes cover under half, and the rest lacks a known reason. V, J and clone size derive from that table, while D and trimming were established from the DNA sequence. This sample holds about 170,000 clones; 75% to 90% were observed only once. The top ten constitute 4.5% to 5.5% of the sample.

This TCR derives from a woman between 45 and 65 years old in good health and CMV-seropositive. The sequencing input was PBMCs.

The DNA reads as follows: TGTGCCAGTAGTATAAGGGACAGGGACCACGAGCAGTACTTC. It specifies CASSIRDRDHEQYF. This chain joins TRBV19 to TRBJ2-7; 9 central bases correspond to TRBD1. The germline V and J ends show losses of 2 bases and 5 bases respectively, and no gene match explains 4 bases of the junction. From the germline V gene (reference sequence), CDR1 is LNHDA and CDR2 is SQIVND. The CDR3 numbers 14 residues from cysteine through phenylalanine. Only the CDR3 part of the read is kept: 42 bases, read in frame from the first base.